Given below is one TCR beta chain in context. This clone was seen just once. No antigen is known for it. No base-level quality is on record; no much larger clone is a single base apart. V and J are truncated by 6 bases and 0 bases respectively, leaving an intervening sequence of 12 bases. The CDR3 runs 15 residues from the cysteine to the phenylalanine. Solely the CDR3 DNA is kept, with 45 bases framed from the first base. CDR1 and CDR2 were assigned from the germline V gene (reference sequence) as LNHDA and SQIVND. The donors were healthy, HIV-negative adults with no recently reported acute infections or vaccinations. Only Caucasian adults living in Nashville, Tennessee, USA were represented among the donors. Magnetic negative selection was used to enrich CD4+ T cells, after which naive cells were positively selected on CD45RA and the negative fraction became the memory subset. Blood was collected by leukapheresis, and PBMCs were isolated by Ficoll-Histopaque density gradient centrifugation and then cryopreserved in liquid nitrogen vapor phase. Analytical flow cytometry was used to check the purity and quantity of every magnetically sorted T cell population. Each sorted fraction had its genomic DNA isolated and then quantified by UV absorbance on a Nanodrop 2000c.

The sample is drawn from a study of shared clonotypes between healthy human individuals (dated by TCRdb to between 2020 and 2021). In terms of the full investigation: The cohort comprised a couple of women and a few men aged 18 to 49 years. To increase sequencing depth and limit assay-specific biases, TCR repertoire library preparation and sequencing were carried out by different laboratories using diverse techniques. For each donor, three plates each were used for CD4 naive and CD4 memory, two plates were used for CD8 naive, and one plate was used for CD8 memory. To estimate repertoire size and how much clonotypes are shared between individuals, the study performed deep sequencing of blood TCR repertoires from roughly five healthy adults. Each donor's leukapheresis produced roughly between roughly 0.85 and 9.5 billion PBMCs.

Using the deep immunoSEQ assay, TCR CDR3 regions were amplified from genomic DNA by multiplex PCR. For each cell subset, the extracted genomic DNA was distributed evenly across all wells of several immunoSEQ 96-well plates, and each plate served as one replicate. Each replicate PCR for sorted subsets received 150 to 250 ng genomic DNA, equal to about 30,000 T cell genomes. Purified libraries were quantified with a Qubit 3.0 fluorometer, sized on a Bioanalyzer 2100, and re-quantified with the KAPA Library Quantification kit. A separate single-read 150-cycle Illumina NextSeq 550 flow cell was used to sequence each immunoSEQ 96-well plate. In the original analysis: The immunoSEQ output contained only junctional sequences without quality scores, so filtering could not match that applied to full-length reads. To assign V/J genes and CDR3, sequences were annotated using PyIR, a Python wrapper for IgBLAST v1.9, with IMGT germline references. Any read was removed if the V/J assignment was weak (E-value above 1e-6), the CDR3 was missing, or the read contained stop codons, out-of-frame junctions, or ambiguous translated residues. V3J clonotypes were defined as sequences sharing the same inferred V gene, J gene, and CDR3 amino acid sequence. Percentage overlap between repertoires was calculated by dividing the number of shared unique clonotypes by the size of the smaller repertoire. Three approaches were used to assess repertoire richness: RTK rarefaction, the Chao1 estimator, and Recon v2.1 estimates of unobserved clonotypes. OLGA was used to compute generation probabilities for all TCRbeta clonotypes that the gDNA method yielded from a handful of donors. The immuneACCESS repertoire file appears here via TCRdb, limited to in-frame rearrangements. These files lack a portion of the clones; in checked studies, under half of the deficit traces to unresolved V genes, and the cause of the others is not known. V and J calls and clone size come straight from that table; D and trimming were deduced from the DNA. This sample gives approximately 2,300,000 clones in total; around 92% of them show up just once. Approximately 0.4% of the sample is in the top ten clones.

General findings and caveats noted by the study authors: Only blood was sampled, and tissue TCR repertoires likely differ from those in blood. The small number of donors limited the genetic and exposure-history diversity represented. Larger estimated clonotype richness was generally found for naive subsets than for memory subsets. Compared with non-shared clonotypes, clonotypes shared by all four sorted-subset donors had higher generation probabilities. When several donors were compared, the shared fraction of clonotypes was around 5% for naive CD4, 3.5% for naive CD8, 2% to 2.5% for memory CD4, and roughly 0.43% for memory CD8. Rarefaction of sorted-subset datasets indicated incomplete sequencing despite the large sequencing depth. Based on pairwise subsampling, the degree of clonotype sharing among donors was expected to be affected by sequencing depth.

The rearrangement joined TRBV19 to TRBJ2-1; TRBD2 is a weak D gene call, 5 bases matching. Source material: naive CD4+ T cells from PBMCs. The cell subset or site label of this sample denotes: CD45RA+ positively selected. The receptor comes from a man younger than 30 in good health. Some clones in this sample may be carry-over from other donors' samples. The DNA sequence follows: TGTGCCAGTAGATCGGAGCGGAGCTCCTACAATGAGCAGTTCTTC. Its protein is CASRSERSSYNEQFF.